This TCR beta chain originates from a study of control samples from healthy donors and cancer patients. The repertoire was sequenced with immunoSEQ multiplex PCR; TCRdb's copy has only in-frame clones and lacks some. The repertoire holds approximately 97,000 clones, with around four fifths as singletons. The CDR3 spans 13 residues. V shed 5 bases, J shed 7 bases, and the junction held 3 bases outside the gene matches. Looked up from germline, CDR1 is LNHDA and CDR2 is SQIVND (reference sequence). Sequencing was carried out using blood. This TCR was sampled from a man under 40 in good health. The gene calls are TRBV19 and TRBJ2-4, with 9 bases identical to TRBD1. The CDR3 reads CASSSGTGNIQYF. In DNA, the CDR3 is TGTGCCAGTAGTTCGGGGACAGGGAACATTCAGTACTTC.